This is a list of T cell receptor beta chains from one sample in a study of graft-versus-host responses after intestinal transplantation. These receptors lack a known antigen. The data were produced by immunoSEQ multiplex PCR, yet TCRdb's version contains in-frame clones alone and is incomplete. The data contain about 91,000 clones, roughly 90% of them singletons. The source material was unstimulated CD4+ T cells sorted from spleen or lymph node cells, sampled before transplant. The receptors shown here come from a human donor who was the organ donor for an intestinal transplant. CDR3s include the opening cysteine and the closing phenylalanine or tryptophan. A D gene is named only where the DNA matches it firmly. Clone size is given for some rows only: seen once, a few or many times, or a class if the clone is expanded.

V	D	size	J	DNA	CDR3
TRBV10-3	.	.	TRBJ1-2	TGTGCCATCAGTGTGTTCTCGGACTATGGCTACACCTTC	CAISVFSDYGYTF
TRBV7-8	.	.	TRBJ2-5	TGTGCCAGCAGCTTCGGGGAGACCCAGTACTTC	CASSFGETQYF
TRBV6-1	TRBD2	.	TRBJ2-3	TGTGCCAGTGGCCCAGCGGGGGGCCAGGGAGATACGCAGTATTTT	CASGPAGGQGDTQYF
TRBV10-3	.	.	TRBJ2-7	TGTGCCACCGAGTCCAGGGGTAGCTCCTACGAGCAGTACTTC	CATESRGSSYEQYF
TRBV5-4	.	.	TRBJ1-5	TGTGCCAGCAGCCTGGCGGGGATAAATCAGCCCCAGCATTTT	CASSLAGINQPQHF
TRBV7-9	.	.	TRBJ1-6	TGTGCCAGCAGCGAGACACACCTCAATTCACCCCTCCACTTT	CASSETHLNSPLHF
TRBV4-2	TRBD1	.	TRBJ1-1	TGTGCCAGCAGCCAAAACCCCGACAGGGGAGACACTGAAGCTTTCTTT	CASSQNPDRGDTEAFF
TRBV5-6	TRBD1	.	TRBJ1-5	TGTGCCAGCAGCTGGACAGGGGGTCAGCCCCAGCATTTT	CASSWTGGQPQHF
TRBV6-1	TRBD1	.	TRBJ2-7	TGTGCCAGCAGTGAAGGTACGGGACAGGGGGCCTACGAGCAGTACTTC	CASSEGTGQGAYEQYF
TRBV7-3	TRBD2	.	TRBJ2-1	TGTGCCAGCAGCTTAGGACTAGCGGGAAACAATGAGCAGTTCTTC	CASSLGLAGNNEQFF
TRBV12-5	TRBD1	.	TRBJ2-2	TGTGCTAGTGGCTACGCAGGGGGCCCGAACACCGGGGAGCTGTTTTTT	CASGYAGGPNTGELFF
TRBV6-5	.	.	TRBJ2-2	TGTGCCAGCACCTCGGGGGTTACGGACACCGGGGAGCTGTTTTTT	CASTSGVTDTGELFF
TRBV30	TRBD2	once	TRBJ2-3	TGTGCCTGGAGCCGACTAGCGGGGGGCACAGATACGCAGTATTTT	CAWSRLAGGTDTQYF
TRBV9	.	.	TRBJ1-1	TGTGCCAGCAGCGTAGCCACAGGGCCCATTGAAGCTTTCTTT	CASSVATGPIEAFF
TRBV18	.	.	TRBJ2-3	TGTGCCAGCTCACTCATTACAGATACGCAGTATTTT	CASSLITDTQYF
TRBV10-3	.	.	TRBJ2-1	TGTGCCATCGAATCCGAGGGGGACAATGAGCAGTTCTTC	CAIESEGDNEQFF
TRBV7-2	.	.	TRBJ2-6	TGTGCCAGCAGCTTAGGGGGAGCTGGGGCCAACGTCCTGACTTTC	CASSLGGAGANVLTF
TRBV9	.	.	TRBJ1-2	TGTGCCAGCAGCGCTTGGGGGGGTAAGGTCTATGGCTACACCTTC	CASSAWGGKVYGYTF
TRBV28	TRBD2	.	TRBJ2-7	TGTGCCACCTCCTTGGGACTAGTTATCTACGAGCAGTACTTC	CATSLGLVIYEQYF
TRBV30	TRBD1	.	TRBJ1-5	TGTGCCTGGAGTGTTCGTACAGGGGGCCGTAATCAGCCCCAGCATTTT	CAWSVRTGGRNQPQHF
TRBV4-2	TRBD1	once	TRBJ2-7	TGTGCCAGCAGCAAAATAACGGGACAGGGTCGCGACGAGCAGTACTTC	CASSKITGQGRDEQYF
TRBV6-6	.	.	TRBJ2-7	TGTGCCAGCAGTCCAAACCAGGGTGTGGGATACGAGCAGTACTTC	CASSPNQGVGYEQYF
TRBV2	TRBD1	.	TRBJ1-1	TGTGCCAGAAGGGACAGCAACACTGAAGCTTTCTTT	CARRDSNTEAFF
TRBV18	TRBD2	once	TRBJ2-7	TGTGCCAGCTCACCTAGGGGACTAGCGGGCCGGTTTCCCTACGAGCAGTACTTC	CASSPRGLAGRFPYEQYF
TRBV7-8	TRBD1	.	TRBJ2-7	TGTGCCAGCAGCTCCCTACTAGGGGGCCTATACGAGCAGTACTTC	CASSSLLGGLYEQYF
TRBV5-5	.	.	TRBJ2-7	TGTGCCAGCAGCTTGGACCTCGCCCTCTACGAGCAGTACTTC	CASSLDLALYEQYF
TRBV30	TRBD2	.	TRBJ2-7	TGTGCCTGGAGTCGTGCTAGCGGCTTCTCCTACGAGCAGTACTTC	CAWSRASGFSYEQYF
TRBV27	TRBD1	.	TRBJ1-2	TGTGCCAGCAGTTTATTGACAGGGACTGAGCCTATCTATGGCTACACCTTC	CASSLLTGTEPIYGYTF
TRBV5-5	.	.	TRBJ1-2	TGTGCCAGCAGCCCCTCCGGCCTAGCGCCTGGCTACACCTTC	CASSPSGLAPGYTF